This T cell receptor beta chain stems from a study of blood T cells in healthy people across ages. Findings of the study overall: Unsorted PBMC input precluded a conclusive naive versus antigen-experienced comparison.

A second about 6 to 12 cycle PCR used barcoded and J-beta primers. One entry per CDR3 protein results from TCRdb running MiXCR on the 5' RACE reads. The data contain about 730,000 distinct CDR3 sequences, more than 40% of them singletons. A word on this clonotype: What it recognizes is unknown.

Donation came from healthy Caucasian individuals in Russia who were aged about 6 to 100. Trimming left V 5 bases short and J 11 bases short, with 23 bases between. This CDR3 is built from 15 residues. The germline V gene has CDR1 LNHNV and CDR2 YYDKDF (reference sequence). The material sequenced was blood. The rearrangement uses TRBV15 and TRBJ2-3, with D possibly matching TRBD2 (5 bases). This clonotype originated in an older woman in good health. The DNA for the CDR3 is TGTGCCACCAGCCTTGGACGAGCGGACCCCCTGCAGCAGTATTTT. Protein sequence: CATSLGRADPLQQYF. The variable domain in full, with the rest retrieved from reference TRBV15 and TRBJ2-3, is DAMVIQNPRYQVTQFGKPVTLSCSQTLNHNVMYWYQQKSSQAPKLLFHYYDKDFNNEADTPDNFQSRRPNTSFCFLDIRSPGLGDTAMYLCATSLGRADPLQQYFGPGTRLTVL.